This paragraph covers one T cell receptor (beta chain) sequence. As yet, its antigen is unknown. The germline V gene encodes CDR1 SEHNR and CDR2 FQNEAQ (reference sequence). The V end lost 6 bases, the J end lost 1 base, and 12 bases lay between the germline ends. This CDR3 is 14 amino acids long. This sample is part of a study of T cell responses to AZD1222 COVID-19 vaccine. Overall study results and limits: Spike was spanned by vaccine-associated CD4 TCRs, with dominance at 160-218 and 743-854. Reportedly, nearly half the spike-specific TCRs target unmutated variant regions.

Data came from immunoSEQ multiplex PCR; TCRdb stores just in-frame clones and leaves some out. Among 80,000 or so clones listed, 85% to 95% were seen once. This sample comprised peripheral blood, obtained on day 0 of MenACWY control vaccination. The rearrangement uses TRBV7-9 and TRBJ1-1; the D is unclear. The sequence came from an adult in good health. CDR3 DNA sequence: TGTGCCAGCAGTCCTACAAGGTCGAACACTGAAGCTTTCTTT. Protein: CASSPTRSNTEAFF.